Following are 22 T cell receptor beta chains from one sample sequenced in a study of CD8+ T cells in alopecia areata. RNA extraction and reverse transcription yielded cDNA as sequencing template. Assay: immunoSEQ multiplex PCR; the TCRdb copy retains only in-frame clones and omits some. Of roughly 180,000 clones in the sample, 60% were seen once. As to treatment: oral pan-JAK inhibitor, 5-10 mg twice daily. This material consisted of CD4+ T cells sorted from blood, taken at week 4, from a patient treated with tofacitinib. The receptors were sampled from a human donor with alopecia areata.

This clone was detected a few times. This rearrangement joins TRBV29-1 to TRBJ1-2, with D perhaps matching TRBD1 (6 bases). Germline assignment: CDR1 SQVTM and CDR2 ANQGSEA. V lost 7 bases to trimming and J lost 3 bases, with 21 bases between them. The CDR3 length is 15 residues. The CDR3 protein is CSDFRQAPRDYGYTF. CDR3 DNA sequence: TGCAGCGACTTTCGACAGGCCCCGCGGGACTATGGCTACACCTTC.

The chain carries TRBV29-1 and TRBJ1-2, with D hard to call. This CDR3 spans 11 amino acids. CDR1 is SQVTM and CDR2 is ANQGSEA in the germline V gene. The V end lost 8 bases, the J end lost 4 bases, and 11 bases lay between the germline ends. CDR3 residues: CSTKAGYGYTF. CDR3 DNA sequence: TGCAGCACCAAAGCGGGCTATGGCTACACCTTC.

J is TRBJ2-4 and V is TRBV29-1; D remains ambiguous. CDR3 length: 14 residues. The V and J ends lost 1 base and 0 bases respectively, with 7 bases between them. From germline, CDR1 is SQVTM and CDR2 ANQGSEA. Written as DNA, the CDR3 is TGCAGCGTTGAAGCGCATCTAGCCAAAAACATTCAGTACTTC. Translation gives CSVEAHLAKNIQYF.

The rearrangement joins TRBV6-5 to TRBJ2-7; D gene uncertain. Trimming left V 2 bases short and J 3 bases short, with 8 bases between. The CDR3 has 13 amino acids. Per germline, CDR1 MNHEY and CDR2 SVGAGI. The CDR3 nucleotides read TGTGCCAGCAGTTACGGCAGATTCTACGAGCAGTACTTC. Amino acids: CASSYGRFYEQYF.

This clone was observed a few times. The DNA of the CDR3 is TGCGCCAGCAGCGGGGAAGGGAACACTGAAGCTTTCTTT. It yields the protein CASSGEGNTEAFF. V and J are TRBV5-1 and TRBJ1-1; D is unclear. Trimming cost V 4 bases and J 1 base, with 8 bases left between them. The V gene's germline CDR1 is SGHRS and CDR2 YFSETQ. There are 13 residues in the CDR3.

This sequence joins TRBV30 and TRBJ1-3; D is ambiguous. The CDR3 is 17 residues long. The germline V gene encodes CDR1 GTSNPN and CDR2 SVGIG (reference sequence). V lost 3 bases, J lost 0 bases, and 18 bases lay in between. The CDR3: CAWRGGQRLGSGNTIYF. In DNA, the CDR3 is TGTGCCTGGAGGGGAGGTCAGAGGTTAGGCTCTGGAAACACCATATATTTT.

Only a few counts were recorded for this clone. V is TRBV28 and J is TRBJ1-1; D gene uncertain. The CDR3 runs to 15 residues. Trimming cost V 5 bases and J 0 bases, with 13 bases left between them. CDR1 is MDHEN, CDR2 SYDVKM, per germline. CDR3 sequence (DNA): TGTGCCAGCAGTCCGGGAGGAAGGATGAACACTGAAGCTTTCTTT. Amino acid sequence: CASSPGGRMNTEAFF.

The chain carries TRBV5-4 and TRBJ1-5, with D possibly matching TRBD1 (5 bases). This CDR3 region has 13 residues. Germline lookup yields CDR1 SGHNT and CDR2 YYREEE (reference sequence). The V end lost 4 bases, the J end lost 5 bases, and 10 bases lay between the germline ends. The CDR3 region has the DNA TGTGCCAGCAGCCACGGAGGGGATCAGCCCCAGCATTTT. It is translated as CASSHGGDQPQHF.

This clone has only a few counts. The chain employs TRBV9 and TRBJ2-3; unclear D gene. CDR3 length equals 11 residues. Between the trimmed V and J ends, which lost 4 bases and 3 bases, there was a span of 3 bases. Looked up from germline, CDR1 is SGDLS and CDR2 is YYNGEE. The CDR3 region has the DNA TGTGCCAGCAGCTTTACAGATACGCAGTATTTT. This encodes CASSFTDTQYF.

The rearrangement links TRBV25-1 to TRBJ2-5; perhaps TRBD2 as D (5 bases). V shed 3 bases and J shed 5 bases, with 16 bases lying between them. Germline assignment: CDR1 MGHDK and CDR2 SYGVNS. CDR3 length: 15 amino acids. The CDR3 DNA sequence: TGTGCCAGCAGTGACGGGTCGGGGAATGGGGAGACCCAGTACTTC. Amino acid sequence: CASSDGSGNGETQYF.

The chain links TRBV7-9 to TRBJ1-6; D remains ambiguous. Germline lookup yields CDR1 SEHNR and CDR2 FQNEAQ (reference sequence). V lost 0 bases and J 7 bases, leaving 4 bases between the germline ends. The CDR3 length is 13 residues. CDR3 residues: CASSLAANSPLHF. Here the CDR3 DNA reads TGTGCCAGCAGCTTAGCTGCAAATTCACCCCTCCACTTT.

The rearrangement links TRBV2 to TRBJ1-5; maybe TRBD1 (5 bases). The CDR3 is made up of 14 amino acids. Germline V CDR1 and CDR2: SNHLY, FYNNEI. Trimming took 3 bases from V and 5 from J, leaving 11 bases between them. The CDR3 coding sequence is TGTGCCAGCAGTGACCGGCAGGGTTATCAGCCCCAGCATTTT. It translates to CASSDRQGYQPQHF.

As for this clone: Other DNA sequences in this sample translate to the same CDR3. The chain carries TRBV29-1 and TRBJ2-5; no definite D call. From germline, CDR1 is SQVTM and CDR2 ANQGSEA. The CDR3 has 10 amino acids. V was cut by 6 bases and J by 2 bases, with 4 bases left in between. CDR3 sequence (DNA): TGCAGCGTCGCACAAGAGACCCAGTACTTC. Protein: CSVAQETQYF. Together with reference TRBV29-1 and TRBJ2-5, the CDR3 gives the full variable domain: SAVISQKPSRDICQRGTSLTIQCQVDSQVTMMFWYRQQPGQSLTLIATANQGSEATYESGFVIDKFPISRPNLTFSTLTVSNMSPEDSSIYLCSVAQETQYFGPGTRLLVL.

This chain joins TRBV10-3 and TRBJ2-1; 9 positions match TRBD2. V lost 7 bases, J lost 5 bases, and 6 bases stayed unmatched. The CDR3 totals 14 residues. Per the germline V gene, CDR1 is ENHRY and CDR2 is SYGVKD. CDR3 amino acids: CAINAVAGDNEQFF. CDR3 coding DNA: TGTGCCATCAATGCGGTAGCGGGGGACAATGAGCAGTTCTTC.

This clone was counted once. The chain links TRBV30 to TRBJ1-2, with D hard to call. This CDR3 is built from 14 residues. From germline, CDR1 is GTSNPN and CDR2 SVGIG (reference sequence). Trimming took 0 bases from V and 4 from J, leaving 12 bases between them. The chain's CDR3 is CAWSVERQSYGYTF. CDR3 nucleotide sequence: TGTGCCTGGAGTGTCGAGCGCCAGTCCTATGGCTACACCTTC.

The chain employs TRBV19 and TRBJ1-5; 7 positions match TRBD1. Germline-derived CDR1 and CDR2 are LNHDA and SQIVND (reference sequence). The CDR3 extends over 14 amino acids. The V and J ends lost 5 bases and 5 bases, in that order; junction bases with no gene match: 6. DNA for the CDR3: TGTGCCAGTAGTTCGAGACAGGGTTATCAGCCCCAGCATTTT. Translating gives CASSSRQGYQPQHF.

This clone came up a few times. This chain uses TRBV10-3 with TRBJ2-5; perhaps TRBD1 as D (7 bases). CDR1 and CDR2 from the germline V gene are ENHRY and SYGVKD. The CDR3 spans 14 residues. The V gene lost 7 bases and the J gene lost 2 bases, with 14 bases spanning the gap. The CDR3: CAIKQGTQQETQYF. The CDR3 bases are TGTGCCATCAAACAGGGGACTCAACAAGAGACCCAGTACTTC.

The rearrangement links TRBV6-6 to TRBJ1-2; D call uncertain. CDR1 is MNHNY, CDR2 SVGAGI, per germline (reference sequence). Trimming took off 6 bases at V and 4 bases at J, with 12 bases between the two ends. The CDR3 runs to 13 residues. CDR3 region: CASRAETIYGYTF. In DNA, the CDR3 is TGTGCCAGCAGGGCCGAAACGATCTATGGCTACACCTTC.

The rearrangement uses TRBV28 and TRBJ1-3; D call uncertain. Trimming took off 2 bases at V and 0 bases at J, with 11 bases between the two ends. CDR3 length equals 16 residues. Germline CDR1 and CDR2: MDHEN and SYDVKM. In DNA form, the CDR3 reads TGTGCCAGCAGTTTAATACGGGGTAGCTCTGGAAACACCATATATTTT. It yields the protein CASSLIRGSSGNTIYF.

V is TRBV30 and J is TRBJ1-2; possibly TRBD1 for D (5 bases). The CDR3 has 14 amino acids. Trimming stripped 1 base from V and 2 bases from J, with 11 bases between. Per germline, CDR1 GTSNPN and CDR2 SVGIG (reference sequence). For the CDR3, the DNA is TGTGCCTGGAGTGGAGGGGAAGAGAACTATGGCTACACCTTC. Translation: CAWSGGEENYGYTF.

The CDR3 sequence: CAWSGRGSYEQYF. For the CDR3, the DNA is TGTGCCTGGAGTGGACGGGGCTCCTACGAGCAGTACTTC. The V and J genes are TRBV30 and TRBJ2-7, with a possible D match to TRBD2 (5 bases). Germline loops: CDR1 GTSNPN, CDR2 SVGIG (reference sequence). Between the trimmed V and J ends, which lost 1 base and 0 bases, there was a span of 7 bases. This CDR3 has 13 residues.

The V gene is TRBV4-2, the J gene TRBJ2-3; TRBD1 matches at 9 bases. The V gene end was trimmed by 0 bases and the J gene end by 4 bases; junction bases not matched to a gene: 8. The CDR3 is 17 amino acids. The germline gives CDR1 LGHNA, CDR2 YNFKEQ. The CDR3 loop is CASSQDPPGQGADTQYF. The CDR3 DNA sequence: TGTGCCAGCAGCCAAGATCCACCGGGACAGGGTGCAGATACGCAGTATTTT.